The rows below give T cell receptor beta chains drawn from one sample of a study of human T cells and chemical hapten exposure. Each CDR3 protein is one row after TCRdb ran MiXCR on the RACE reads. The sample lists some 89,000 distinct CDR3 sequences; 10% were seen once. The sequencing here drew on whole blood, taken in connection with sensitization to the hapten diphenylcyclopropenone (DPC). The source of these receptors is a woman aged 30 to 39 with alopecia areata. Some clones in this sample may be carry-over from other donors' samples. The CDR3 runs from the conserved cysteine through the conserved F or W. The D gene is left open where the match is weak. The size of a clone is reported for some rows only, either as once, few or many, or as a class for expanded clones.

J gene,V gene,clone size,D gene,CDR3 length,CDR3 DNA,CDR3 protein
TRBJ2-7,TRBV6-5,many,TRBD2,13,TGTGCCAGCAGTTCCAGCGGGAGAGGCGAGCAGTACTTC,CASSSSGRGEQYF
TRBJ1-2,TRBV28,many,-,11,TGTGCCAGCGTTGGGGTGGGGGGCTACACCTTC,CASVGVGGYTF
TRBJ2-3,TRBV12-3/TRBV12-4,few,TRBD2,15,TGTGCCGGCAGTCAGACTAGCGGGTATGCAGATACGCAGTATTTT,CAGSQTSGYADTQYF
TRBJ2-3,TRBV2,-,TRBD2,17,TGTGCCAGCAGTGCCCGAGTGGGAGGGCCCGGCACAGATACGCAGTATTTT,CASSARVGGPGTDTQYF
TRBJ2-3,TRBV27,many,TRBD2,16,TGTGCCAGCAGTTCCTCGACTAGCGGATACACAGATACGCAGTATTTT,CASSSSTSGYTDTQYF
TRBJ2-2,TRBV7-9,few,TRBD2,18,TGTGCCAGCAGTCCGACACTAGCGGGGGTCCCGAACACCGGGGAGCTGTTTTTT,CASSPTLAGVPNTGELFF
TRBJ2-2,TRBV7-9,-,-,12,TGTGCCAGCAGCCCCCAGCCCGGGGAGCTGTTTTTT,CASSPQPGELFF
TRBJ1-5,TRBV6-2/TRBV6-3,many,-,15,TGTGCCAGCTTGGTGGGCCCCACCTCATATCAGCCCCAGCATTTT,CASLVGPTSYQPQHF
TRBJ1-1,TRBV7-9,many,-,15,TGTGCCATTCGAGGGGGGGCTATCATGAACACTGAAGCTTTCTTT,CAIRGGAIMNTEAFF
TRBJ1-2,TRBV3-1,many,TRBD1,16,TGTGCCAGCAGCCAAGGGGGGCAGGGGGCCTTCTATGGCTACACCTTC,CASSQGGQGAFYGYTF
TRBJ2-1,TRBV27,few,TRBD2,15,TGTGCCAGCAGATGGAGCGGCGGGAGTAGCAATGAGCAGTTCTTC,CASRWSGGSSNEQFF
TRBJ1-5,TRBV27,few,-,13,TGTGCCAGCAGTTGGTCTAGCAATCAGCCCCAGCATTTT,CASSWSSNQPQHF
TRBJ1-6,TRBV10-3,many,-,15,TGTGCCATCAGTTTGGGGAGCTCCTATAATTCACCCCTCCACTTT,CAISLGSSYNSPLHF
TRBJ1-2,TRBV11-2,many,-,14,TGTGCCAGCAGCGCACCGGGACAAATATATGGCTACACCTTC,CASSAPGQIYGYTF
TRBJ2-3,TRBV14,-,-,13,TGTGCCAGCAGCCAAGGCGTCAGGTCTACGCAGTATTTT,CASSQGVRSTQYF
TRBJ1-1,TRBV7-9,-,-,16,TGTGCCAGCAGCTCCCTGGGGGGACAACCCAACACTGAAGCTTTCTTT,CASSSLGGQPNTEAFF
TRBJ2-7,TRBV6-6,few,TRBD1,13,TGTGCCACCAGGGACAGGGTAGGGTACGAGCAGTACTTC,CATRDRVGYEQYF
TRBJ2-2,TRBV4-3,many,TRBD1,15,TGCGCCAGCAGCCTAGGACAGGGTGGAGTCGGGGAGCTGTTTTTT,CASSLGQGGVGELFF
TRBJ1-2,TRBV29-1,-,-,12,TGCAGCCCCGTCGGGGGTAGAGGTGGCTACACCTTC,CSPVGGRGGYTF
TRBJ2-1,TRBV7-9,many,-,17,TGTGCCAGCAGCTTGAGGAGGGGTATTAACTCCTACAATGAGCAGTTCTTC,CASSLRRGINSYNEQFF
TRBJ2-7,TRBV28,few,-,13,TGTGCCAGCAGTTCCCTAGGGATAGGCGAGCAGTACTTC,CASSSLGIGEQYF
TRBJ1-4,TRBV2,many,-,14,TGTGCCAGCAAAAGGGGGGCAACTAATGAAAAACTGTTTTTT,CASKRGATNEKLFF
TRBJ2-7,TRBV27,many,-,10,TGTGCCAGCAGTATCTACGAGCAGTACTTC,CASSIYEQYF
TRBJ2-2,TRBV2,many,TRBD2,15,TGTGCCAGCAGTCTTCTAGCGGCAAACACCGGGGAGCTGTTTTTT,CASSLLAANTGELFF
TRBJ2-3,TRBV28,many,TRBD2,15,TGTGCCAGCAGTTCGAGCGGGGCAGGCACAGATACGCAGTATTTT,CASSSSGAGTDTQYF
TRBJ2-3,TRBV7-6,many,-,18,TGTGCCAGCAGCCCACTAAGCGGGTCTCGTTTTAGCACAGATACGCAGTATTTT,CASSPLSGSRFSTDTQYF